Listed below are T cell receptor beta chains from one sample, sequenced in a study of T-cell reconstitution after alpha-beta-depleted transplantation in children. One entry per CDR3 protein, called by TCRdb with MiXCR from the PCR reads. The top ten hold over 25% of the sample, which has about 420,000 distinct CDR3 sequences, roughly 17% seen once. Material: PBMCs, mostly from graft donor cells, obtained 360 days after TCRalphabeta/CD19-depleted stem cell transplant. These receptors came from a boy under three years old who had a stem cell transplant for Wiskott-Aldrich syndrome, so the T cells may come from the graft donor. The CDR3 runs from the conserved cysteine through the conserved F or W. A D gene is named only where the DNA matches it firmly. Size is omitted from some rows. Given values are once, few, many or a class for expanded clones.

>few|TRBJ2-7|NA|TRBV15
TGTGCCACCAGCAGCCGTCGGACAGATCCGTTCTACGAGCAGTACTTC
CATSSRRTDPFYEQYF
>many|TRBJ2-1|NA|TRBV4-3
TGCGCCAGCAGCCTATTGATGAGGGTCAACAATGAGCAGTTCTTC
CASSLLMRVNNEQFF
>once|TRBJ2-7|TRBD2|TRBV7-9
TGTGCCAGCAGCTCCTTAGCGGGGGTCATCTACGAGCAGTACTTC
CASSSLAGVIYEQYF
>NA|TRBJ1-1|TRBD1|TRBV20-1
TGCAGTGCTAGGGGGACAGCTTACACTGAAGCTTTCTTT
CSARGTAYTEAFF
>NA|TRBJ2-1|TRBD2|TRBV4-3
TGCGCCAGCAGCCAAGAGGGTCCAGGGGGGACTAGCGGCTACAATGAGCAGTTCTTC
CASSQEGPGGTSGYNEQFF
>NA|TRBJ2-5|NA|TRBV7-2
TGTGCCAGCAGCCCAGAACTAGGCCTCAAGAGAGAGACCCAGTACTTC
CASSPELGLKRETQYF
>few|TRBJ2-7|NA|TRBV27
TGTGCCAGCAGTTACAATGGAATCGTCAACGAGCAGTACTTC
CASSYNGIVNEQYF
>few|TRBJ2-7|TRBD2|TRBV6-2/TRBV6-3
TGTGCCAGCAGTCCCCGGGAGGGGCCCGAAGCCTACGAGCAGTACTTC
CASSPREGPEAYEQYF
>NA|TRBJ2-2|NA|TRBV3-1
TGTGCCAGCAGCCAGCGGACATTCACCGGGGAGCTGTTTTTT
CASSQRTFTGELFF
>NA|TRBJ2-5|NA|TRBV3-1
TGTGCCAGCTGCCAGGACTCCCCGTACCAAGAGACCCAGTACTTC
CASCQDSPYQETQYF
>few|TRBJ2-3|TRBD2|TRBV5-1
TGCGCCAGCAAGCGGGGGCCCACTCCGCCCACAGATACGCAGTATTTT
CASKRGPTPPTDTQYF
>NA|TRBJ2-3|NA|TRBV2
TGTGCCACCCGGCAGGTCCTTTATTCGGATACGCAGTATTTT
CATRQVLYSDTQYF
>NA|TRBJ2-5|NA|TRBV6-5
TGTGCCAGCAGTTACCCGCCAAACGGGGGATCTGAGACCCAGTACTTC
CASSYPPNGGSETQYF
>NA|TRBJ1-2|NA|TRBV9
TGTGCCAGCAGCGTAGGGACAGACTATGGCTACACCTTC
CASSVGTDYGYTF
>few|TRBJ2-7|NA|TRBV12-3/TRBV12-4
TGTGCCAGCAGTTTAGCTATCCGGAGCTCCTACGAGCAGTACTTC
CASSLAIRSSYEQYF
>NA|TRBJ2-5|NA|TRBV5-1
TGCGCCAGCAGCTTGGGGGGACTGGCGGAGACCCAGTACTTC
CASSLGGLAETQYF
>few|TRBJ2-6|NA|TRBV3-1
TGTGCCAGCAGCCCCTTCAGCTCTGGGGCCAACGTCCTGACTTTC
CASSPFSSGANVLTF
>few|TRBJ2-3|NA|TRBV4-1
TGCGCCAGCAGCCAAGAGGGAGATACGCAGTATTTT
CASSQEGDTQYF
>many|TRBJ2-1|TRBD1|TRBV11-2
TGTGCCAGCAGCTTAATGGGGACAGGGGGCGGCCACTACAATGAGCAGTTCTTC
CASSLMGTGGGHYNEQFF
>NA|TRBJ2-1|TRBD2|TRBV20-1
TGCAGTGCTCCCGGGGGGATTGGGGACAATGAGCAGTTCTTC
CSAPGGIGDNEQFF
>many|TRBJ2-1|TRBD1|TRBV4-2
TGTGCCAGCAGCCCCAGGGGGCTCAGCTCCTACAATGAGCAGTTCTTC
CASSPRGLSSYNEQFF
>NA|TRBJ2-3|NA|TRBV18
TGTGCCAGCTCACTTCCCGGGACTTCGCAGTATTTT
CASSLPGTSQYF
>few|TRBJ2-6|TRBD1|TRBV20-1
TGCAGTGGGACAGGGGGTTTCTCTGGGGCCAACGTCCTGACTTTC
CSGTGGFSGANVLTF
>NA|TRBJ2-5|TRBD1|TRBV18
TGTGCCAGCTCACCAACAGGGGGCGCTACCCAAGAGACCCAGTACTTC
CASSPTGGATQETQYF
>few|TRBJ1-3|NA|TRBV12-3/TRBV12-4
TGTGCCAGCAGCAGCGACAGGTCCTCTGGAAACACCATATATTTT
CASSSDRSSGNTIYF
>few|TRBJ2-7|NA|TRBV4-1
TGCGCCAGCAGCCATCACGCCCGAAAGCAGTACGAGCAGTACTTC
CASSHHARKQYEQYF
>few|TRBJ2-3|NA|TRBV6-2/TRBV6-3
TGTGCCAGCAGTTACACGACCGGGAGTGACAGGCGAATGCAGTATTTT
CASSYTTGSDRRMQYF
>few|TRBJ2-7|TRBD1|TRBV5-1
TGCGCCAGCAGCCCCCCACTCAGGACAGGGCTCAACGAGCAGTACTTC
CASSPPLRTGLNEQYF
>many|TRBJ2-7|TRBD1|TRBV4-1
TGCGCCAGCAGCCAAGCCTGGGACAGCCCCTACGAGCAGTACTTC
CASSQAWDSPYEQYF
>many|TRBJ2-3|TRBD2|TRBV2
TGTGCCAGCGCCGGACTAGCGGGAGATACGCAGTATTTT
CASAGLAGDTQYF
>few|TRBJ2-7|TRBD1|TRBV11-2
TGTGCCAGCAGCTCCCGGGACAGGAGGGTGTTGAGCTCCTACGAGCAGTACTTC
CASSSRDRRVLSSYEQYF
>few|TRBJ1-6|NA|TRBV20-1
TGCAGTGCTAGAGATCAGTCTAGGCAGAGGAATTCACCCCTCCACTTT
CSARDQSRQRNSPLHF
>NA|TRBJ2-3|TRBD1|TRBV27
TGTGCCAGCAGTCCTGGGACAGGGGGCGCCTTAGATACGCAGTATTTT
CASSPGTGGALDTQYF
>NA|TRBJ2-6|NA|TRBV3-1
TGTGCCAGCAGCCACAAGTCTGGGGCCAACGTCCTGACTTTC
CASSHKSGANVLTF